This TCR beta chain was identified during a study of blood T cell repertoires in COVID-19. CDR3 length: 14 amino acids. Germline values: CDR1 SNHLY, CDR2 FYNNEI. After removal of 6 bases from V and 2 bases from J, the junction contained 6 bases not matched to a gene. Those who participated ranged in age from roughly 18 to 89 years and resided in around 22 US areas. Cohorts were determined from participant-reported clinical history. Original methodology: Reference gene primer amplification yielded estimated nucleated cell counts. TCRdb's table, derived via immunoSEQ multiplex PCR, lists solely in-frame clones and lacks some. V and J calls and clone size are those listed in that table; D and trimming were worked out from the DNA. The sample records about 180,000 clones, 88% being singletons.

The sequence was obtained from a woman younger than 35 who had recovered from COVID-19. Sequenced: PBMCs or T cells enriched from blood (not recorded which). J is TRBJ1-2 and V is TRBV2, with 7 bases lining up with TRBD1. The chain's CDR3 is CASSAGTANYGYTF. CDR3 DNA: TGTGCCAGCAGCGCCGGGACAGCCAACTATGGCTACACCTTC.